These 21 T cell receptor beta chains were all obtained from the same sample, sequenced in a study of T cell responses to AZD1222 COVID-19 vaccine. Sequencing used immunoSEQ multiplex PCR; TCRdb keeps in-frame clones, though not all of them. The top ten clones hold roughly 3.5% of a sample with around 140,000 clones, more than 85% of them seen once. The sample was peripheral blood, taken 28 days after the second AZD1222 dose. These receptors originate from an adult who received the AZD1222 COVID-19 vaccine.

V usage is TRBV5-4 and J usage is TRBJ1-1; a possible D gene is TRBD1 (6 bases). The V gene's germline CDR1 is SGHNT and CDR2 YYREEE (reference sequence). The V end lost 4 bases, the J end lost 4 bases, and 17 bases lay between the germline ends. This CDR3 is built from 15 residues. The CDR3 reads CASSLPTGARTEAFF. DNA for the CDR3: TGTGCCAGCAGCCTCCCGACGGGGGCTCGCACTGAAGCTTTCTTT.

The rearrangement links TRBV9 to TRBJ1-6; D call uncertain. This CDR3 is 12 amino acids long. Trimming left V 0 bases short and J 9 bases short, with 4 bases between. Germline V gene data show CDR1 as SGDLS and CDR2 as YYNGEE. The DNA for the CDR3 is TGTGCCAGCAGCGTAGTCGGTTCACCCCTCCACTTT. It specifies CASSVVGSPLHF.

This sequence joins TRBV4-1 and TRBJ1-5; TRBD1 might be the D (5 bases). V lost 4 bases and J 0 bases, leaving 13 bases between the germline ends. CDR1 and CDR2 from the germline V gene are MGHRA and YSYEKL. The CDR3 runs 16 residues. The CDR3 protein is CASSLSQGNSNQPQHF. CDR3 nucleotides: TGCGCCAGCAGCCTTTCCCAGGGTAATAGCAATCAGCCCCAGCATTTT.

The chain combines TRBV28 with TRBJ2-7, with 8 bases matching TRBD2. This CDR3 has 15 residues. V lost 7 bases to trimming and J lost 2 bases; unmatched junction nucleotides: 10. CDR1 and CDR2 (germline): MDHEN, SYDVKM. Here the CDR3 reads CASNFGSGGAYEQYF. CDR3 sequence (DNA): TGTGCCAGCAATTTTGGGAGCGGGGGAGCCTACGAGCAGTACTTC.

The rearrangement joins TRBV15 to TRBJ2-3; possibly TRBD2 for D (5 bases). Trimming left V 3 bases short and J 3 bases short, with 16 bases between. The CDR3 is 16 residues long. Germline V gene lookup returns CDR1 LNHNV and CDR2 YYDKDF (reference sequence). The CDR3 DNA is TGTGCCACCAGCAGGAGGGCGGGCCTGGATACAGATACGCAGTATTTT. It yields the protein CATSRRAGLDTDTQYF.

The CDR3 region is CASSLATVRSDTQYF. CDR3 sequence (DNA): TGTGCCAGCAGCCTTGCGACGGTTAGGTCAGATACGCAGTATTTT. This rearrangement joins TRBV7-9 to TRBJ2-3; D remains ambiguous. Looked up from germline, CDR1 is SEHNR and CDR2 is FQNEAQ (reference sequence). Trimming stripped 5 bases from V and 4 bases from J, with 16 bases between. The CDR3 contains 15 residues.

This sequence joins TRBV24-1 and TRBJ2-3, with 12 positions matching TRBD2. The CDR3 is made up of 17 amino acids. The junction had 8 bases not matched to a gene; V was cut back by 4 bases and J by 4 bases. The germline CDR1 and CDR2 sequences are KGHDR and SFDVKD. The chain's CDR3 is CATSDPLTSGSADTQYF. The CDR3 DNA follows: TGTGCCACCAGTGACCCGCTGACTAGCGGGAGTGCAGATACGCAGTATTTT.

This clone was seen only once. The rearrangement uses TRBV29-1 and TRBJ2-5; no reliable D call. V was shortened by 4 bases and J by 2 bases, with 8 bases between the two germline ends. The V gene's germline CDR1 is SQVTM and CDR2 ANQGSEA. CDR3 length: 12 amino acids. The CDR3 spells CSVVEQQETQYF. CDR3 DNA sequence: TGCAGCGTTGTAGAACAGCAAGAGACCCAGTACTTC. Combining the CDR3 with reference TRBV29-1 and TRBJ2-5 gives the whole variable domain SAVISQKPSRDICQRGTSLTIQCQVDSQVTMMFWYRQQPGQSLTLIATANQGSEATYESGFVIDKFPISRPNLTFSTLTVSNMSPEDSSIYLCSVVEQQETQYFGPGTRLLVL.

The V gene is TRBV9, the J gene TRBJ1-2, with a tentative D call TRBD1 (5 bases). Germline values: CDR1 SGDLS, CDR2 YYNGEE. The CDR3 has 15 residues. V was trimmed by 0 bases and J by 4 bases, leaving 13 bases between them. The CDR3 DNA follows: TGTGCCAGCAGCGTAGCCGGGGGATACGTCTATGGCTACACCTTC. Protein product: CASSVAGGYVYGYTF.

The chain couples TRBV6-5 to TRBJ1-1, with a weak D call TRBD1 (5 bases). The germline CDR1 and CDR2 sequences are MNHEY and SVGAGI. Trimming removed 6 bases from V and 6 bases from J, with 11 bases in between. This CDR3 region has 12 residues. CDR3 sequence (DNA): TGTGCCAGCAGGCTCCAGGGCGCTGAAGCTTTCTTT. It is translated as CASRLQGAEAFF.

The rearrangement joins TRBV18 to TRBJ1-4; the match to TRBD1 covers 8 bases. CDR3 length: 15 residues. CDR1 is KGHSH and CDR2 is LQKENI in the germline V gene. V shed 0 bases, J shed 7 bases, and the junction held 4 bases outside the gene matches. This CDR3 reads CASSPPGQVGEKLFF. The CDR3 coding sequence is TGTGCCAGCTCACCACCGGGACAGGTGGGTGAAAAACTGTTTTTT.

V usage is TRBV28 and J usage is TRBJ1-2; no reliable D call. The V end lost 4 bases, the J end lost 0 bases, and 12 bases lay between the germline ends. This CDR3 region has 15 residues. From germline, CDR1 is MDHEN and CDR2 SYDVKM. The CDR3 here is CASSSPTGTNYGYTF. In DNA form, the CDR3 reads TGTGCCAGCAGTTCACCGACGGGCACTAACTATGGCTACACCTTC.

The chain joins TRBV7-6 to TRBJ2-1, with TRBD2 as a possible D gene (7 bases). This CDR3 spans 18 amino acids. V was cut by 0 bases and J by 6 bases, with 21 bases left in between. In germline, CDR1 is SGHVS, CDR2 FNYEAQ. The DNA for the CDR3 is TGTGCCAGCAGCTTAGCGGGAGGGAGTAGCGGAGGGGGCAATGAGCAGTTCTTC. It translates to CASSLAGGSSGGGNEQFF.

Note on this clone: Germline is not matched at one junction end, which may reflect a read error. The J gene is TRBJ2-2, the V gene TRBV29-1; D unresolved. CDR3 length: 11 residues. CDR1 and CDR2 (germline): SQVTM, ANQGSEA. The CDR3 loop is CSVAATGELFF. DNA for the CDR3: TGCAGTGTTGCAGCCACCGGGGAGCTGTTTTTT.

The V call is TRBV4-3, the J call TRBJ1-2; D unresolved. With 3 bases removed from V and 2 bases from J, the gap between germline ends came to 4 bases. The V gene's germline CDR1 is LGHNA and CDR2 YSLEER. CDR3 length equals 12 residues. The CDR3 protein is CASSQGNYGYTF. The CDR3 DNA reads TGCGCCAGCAGCCAGGGGAACTATGGCTACACCTTC.

This clone came up once. The V call is TRBV18, the J call TRBJ1-1, with D tentatively TRBD1 (5 bases). V was trimmed by 3 bases and J by 6 bases, leaving 17 bases between them. The length of the CDR3 is 15 residues. CDR1 is KGHSH, CDR2 LQKENI, per germline. The CDR3: CASSPGKGRVAEAFF. The CDR3 DNA reads TGTGCCAGCTCACCGGGTAAGGGCAGGGTCGCTGAAGCTTTCTTT.

CDR3 nucleotide sequence: TGCAGTGCTAGAGAGGGGTACGAGCAGTACTTC. It codes for CSAREGYEQYF. The chain joins TRBV20-1 to TRBJ2-7; D gene uncertain. Trimming took off 0 bases at V and 4 bases at J, with 4 bases between the two ends. The CDR3 totals 11 residues. The germline gives CDR1 DFQATT, CDR2 SNEGSKA (reference sequence).

The V gene is TRBV30, the J gene TRBJ1-2, with 7 bases fitting TRBD1. The CDR3 has 14 amino acids. Germline V gives CDR1 GTSNPN, CDR2 SVGIG (reference sequence). V lost 4 bases to trimming and J lost 3 bases; unmatched junction nucleotides: 8. CDR3 bases: TGTGCCTGGACTCCCGGGACAGACCACTATGGCTACACCTTC. Residues: CAWTPGTDHYGYTF.

The chain combines TRBV21-1 with TRBJ1-2; TRBD1 reflects the table's D call only, with no check against the DNA. TRBV21-1 is designated a pseudogene. This CDR3 contains 11 residues. The CDR3 DNA sequence: TGTGCCAGCAAACAGCACTATGGCTACACCTTC. Encoded protein: CASKQHYGYTF.

The chain has TRBV7-9 and TRBJ2-2, with D perhaps matching TRBD1 (6 bases). Germline values: CDR1 SEHNR, CDR2 FQNEAQ (reference sequence). V gave up 4 bases and J gave up 6 bases, with 15 bases separating them. CDR3 length: 15 amino acids. The CDR3 loop is CASSSQGWVAGELFF. The CDR3 region has the DNA TGTGCCAGCAGCTCACAGGGTTGGGTAGCCGGGGAGCTGTTTTTT.

V is TRBV5-1 and J is TRBJ2-3, with D perhaps given as TRBD1 or TRBD2 (5 bases each). The germline V gene encodes CDR1 SGHRS and CDR2 YFSETQ. Deletions cut 0 bases from V and 8 bases from J, with 16 bases between. CDR3 length: 15 amino acids. CDR3 sequence (DNA): TGCGCCAGCAGCTTGGCGGCCGGGGCCTTAGGTACGCAGTATTTT. Protein product: CASSLAAGALGTQYF.